The 5 T cell receptor beta chains in this list originate from one sample, sequenced in a study of blood T cell repertoires in COVID-19. Sequencing used immunoSEQ multiplex PCR; TCRdb keeps in-frame clones, though not all of them. The repertoire holds about 240,000 clones, with roughly 80% as singletons. Material: peripheral blood. The receptors were gathered from a woman aged 55-70 years with active or convalescent COVID-19.

The chain combines TRBV11-3 with TRBJ2-3, with unresolved D. Trimming pared 5 bases from V and 1 base from J, leaving 16 bases between. The CDR3 has 16 amino acids. Looked up from germline, CDR1 is SGHNT and CDR2 is YENEEA. CDR3 sequence (DNA): TGTGCCAGCAGCCCAGACTCCCTCCGCGGCACAGATACGCAGTATTTT. Translated, it gives CASSPDSLRGTDTQYF.

The chain joins TRBV6-5 to TRBJ2-7; D may be TRBD1 (5 bases). Germline CDR1 and CDR2: MNHEY and SVGAGI. V dropped 2 bases and J dropped 2 bases, with 16 bases sitting between them. The CDR3 length is 16 residues. The CDR3 sequence is CASSYGANPTPYEQYF. CDR3 DNA: TGTGCCAGCAGTTACGGGGCGAACCCGACCCCCTACGAGCAGTACTTC.

The V gene is TRBV27, the J gene TRBJ2-5, with D tentatively TRBD1 (5 bases). The V end was cut by 2 bases, the J end by 1 base, with 5 bases between. Germline V CDR1 and CDR2: MNHEY, SMNVEV (reference sequence). This CDR3 contains 13 residues. CDR3 residues: CASSLRGQETQYF. DNA of the CDR3: TGTGCCAGCAGTTTAAGGGGCCAAGAGACCCAGTACTTC.

This clone was found a few times. The chain links TRBV3-1 (or the pseudogene TRBV3-2) to TRBJ2-7, with TRBD1 identical over 10 bases. The CDR3 totals 14 residues. V lost 5 bases, J lost 5 bases, and 6 bases stayed unmatched. Germline V lookup: CDR1 LGHDT, CDR2 YNNKEL (reference sequence). The CDR3 spells CASSGGDRGHEQYF. CDR3 in DNA: TGTGCCAGCAGCGGAGGGGACAGGGGCCACGAGCAGTACTTC.

The chain is built from TRBV6-6 and TRBJ1-4; 9 bases map to TRBD1. J lost 8 bases, V lost 5 bases, and 6 bases had no gene match. The CDR3 loop spans 14 amino acids. Germline V gene sequence: CDR1 MNHNY, CDR2 SVGAGI (reference sequence). The CDR3 loop is CASSQQGAGEKLFF. The CDR3 DNA reads TGTGCCAGCAGTCAACAGGGGGCTGGCGAAAAACTGTTTTTT.